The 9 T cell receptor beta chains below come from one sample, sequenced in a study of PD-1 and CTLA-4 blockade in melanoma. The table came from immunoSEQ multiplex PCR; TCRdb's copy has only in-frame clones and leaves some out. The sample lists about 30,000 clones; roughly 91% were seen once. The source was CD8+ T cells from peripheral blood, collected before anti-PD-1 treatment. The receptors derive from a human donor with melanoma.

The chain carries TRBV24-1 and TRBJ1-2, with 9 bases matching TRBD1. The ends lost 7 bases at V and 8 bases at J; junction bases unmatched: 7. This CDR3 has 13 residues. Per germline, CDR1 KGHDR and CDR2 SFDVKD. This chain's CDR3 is CATRPGQGRGYTF. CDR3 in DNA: TGTGCCACCAGGCCAGGACAGGGGAGAGGCTACACCTTC.

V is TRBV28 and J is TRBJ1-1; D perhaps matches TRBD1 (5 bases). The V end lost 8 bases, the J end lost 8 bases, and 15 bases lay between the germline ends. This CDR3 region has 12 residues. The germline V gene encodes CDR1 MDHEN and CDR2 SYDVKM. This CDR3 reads CASGRGVVEAFF. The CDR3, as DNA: TGTGCCAGCGGACGGGGGGTGGTAGAAGCTTTCTTT.

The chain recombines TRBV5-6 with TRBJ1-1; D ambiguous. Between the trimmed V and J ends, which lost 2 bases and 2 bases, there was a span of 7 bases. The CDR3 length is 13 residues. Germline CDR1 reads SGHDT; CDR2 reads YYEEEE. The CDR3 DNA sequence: TGTGCCAGCAGCTTTTCAGGCAACACTGAAGCTTTCTTT. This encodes CASSFSGNTEAFF.

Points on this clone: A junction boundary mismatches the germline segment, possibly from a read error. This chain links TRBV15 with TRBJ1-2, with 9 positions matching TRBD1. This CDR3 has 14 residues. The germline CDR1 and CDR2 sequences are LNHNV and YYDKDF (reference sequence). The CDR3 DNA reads TGTGCCACCAGCAGCTCCGGGACAGGGATTCCTCCGGCCTTC. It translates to CATSSSGTGIPPAF.

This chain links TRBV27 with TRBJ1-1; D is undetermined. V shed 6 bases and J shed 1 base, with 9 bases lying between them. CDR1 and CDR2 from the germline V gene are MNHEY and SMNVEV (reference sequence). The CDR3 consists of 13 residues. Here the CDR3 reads CASSPVWNTEAFF. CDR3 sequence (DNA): TGTGCCAGCAGCCCCGTTTGGAACACTGAAGCTTTCTTT.

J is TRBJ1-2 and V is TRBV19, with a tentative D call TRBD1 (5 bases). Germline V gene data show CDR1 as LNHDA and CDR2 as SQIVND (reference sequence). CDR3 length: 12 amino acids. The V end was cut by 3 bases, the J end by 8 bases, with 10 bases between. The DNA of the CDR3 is TGTGCCAGTAGTATTGGGGGAGAAGGCTACACCTTC. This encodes CASSIGGEGYTF.

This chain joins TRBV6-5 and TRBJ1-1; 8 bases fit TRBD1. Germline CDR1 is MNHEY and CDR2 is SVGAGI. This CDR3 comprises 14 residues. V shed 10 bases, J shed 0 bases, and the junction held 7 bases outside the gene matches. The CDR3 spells CATGTGVMNTEAFF. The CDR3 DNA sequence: TGTGCCACGGGGACAGGAGTAATGAACACTGAAGCTTTCTTT.

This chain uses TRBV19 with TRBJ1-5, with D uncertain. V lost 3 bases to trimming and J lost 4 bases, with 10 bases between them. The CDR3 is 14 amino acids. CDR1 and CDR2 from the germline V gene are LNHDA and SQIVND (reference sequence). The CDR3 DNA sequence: TGTGCCAGTAGTATTTTTACAGAGAATCAGCCCCAGCATTTT. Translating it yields CASSIFTENQPQHF.

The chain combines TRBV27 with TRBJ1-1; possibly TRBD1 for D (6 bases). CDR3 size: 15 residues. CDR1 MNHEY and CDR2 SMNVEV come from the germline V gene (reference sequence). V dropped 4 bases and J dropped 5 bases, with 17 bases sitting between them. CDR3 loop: CASSWEKGVGTEAFF. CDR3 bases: TGTGCCAGCAGTTGGGAAAAGGGGGTAGGGACTGAAGCTTTCTTT.